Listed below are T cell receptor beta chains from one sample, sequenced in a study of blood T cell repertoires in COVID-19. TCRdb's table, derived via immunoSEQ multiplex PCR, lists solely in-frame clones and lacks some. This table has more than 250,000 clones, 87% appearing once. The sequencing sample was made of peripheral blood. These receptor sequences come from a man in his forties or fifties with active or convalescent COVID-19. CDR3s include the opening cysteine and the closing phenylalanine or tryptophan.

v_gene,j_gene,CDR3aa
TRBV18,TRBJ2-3,CASSPLPLAGGGTDTQYF
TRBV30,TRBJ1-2,CAWSVWSSGYTF
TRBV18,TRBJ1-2,CASSPPRLDGYTF
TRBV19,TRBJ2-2,CASSTPGDRHGELFF
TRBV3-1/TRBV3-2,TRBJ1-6,CASSQDWAGKDSPLHF
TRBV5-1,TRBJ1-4,CASSMGTGVLGKLFF
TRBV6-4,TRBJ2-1,CASRSDWNYNEQFF
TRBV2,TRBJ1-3,CASSEGAQGGNTIYF
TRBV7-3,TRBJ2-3,CASSLSGGSDTQYF
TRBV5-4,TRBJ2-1,CASSLGGQIAGVYNEQFF
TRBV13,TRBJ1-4,CASSPGGTTNEKLFF
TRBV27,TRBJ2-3,CASSHRGTGIHADTDTQYF
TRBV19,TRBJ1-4,CASSPRTGNNEKLFF
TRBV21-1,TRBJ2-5,CASRNLGLGGDQETQYF
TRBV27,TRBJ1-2,CASSLAGDGYTF
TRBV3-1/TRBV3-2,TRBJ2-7,CASSQDPTGAPRRYEQYF
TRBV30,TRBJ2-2,CAWRRTGELFF
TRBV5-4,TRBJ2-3,CASSLGVGQGLDTQYF
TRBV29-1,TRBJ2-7,CSVANYEQYF
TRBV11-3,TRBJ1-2,CASSAPGTGGWDGYTF
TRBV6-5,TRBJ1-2,CASSYSISGRVYGYTF
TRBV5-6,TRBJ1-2,CASSSRGRIYGYTF
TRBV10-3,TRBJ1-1,CAIQDSPDTEAFF
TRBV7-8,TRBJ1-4,CASSLLNAGAGGEKLFF
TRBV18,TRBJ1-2,CASSPDIRGEDYGYTF
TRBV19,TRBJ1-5,CASRERGGIQPQHF
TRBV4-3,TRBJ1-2,CASSQGRGRGGYTF
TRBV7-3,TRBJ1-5,CASSLLVGRFSNQPQHF
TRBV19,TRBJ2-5,CASSEQGVETQYF
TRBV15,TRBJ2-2,CATSRGDSPAGELFF
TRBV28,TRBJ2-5,CASSFGGTKTQYF
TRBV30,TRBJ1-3,CAWSVIPAWTGTGNTIYF
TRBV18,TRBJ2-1,CASSPGQTAYNEQFF
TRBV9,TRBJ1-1,CASSAYSGNTEAFF
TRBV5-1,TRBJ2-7,CASSSGQGSYEQYF
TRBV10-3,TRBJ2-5,CAISEPGQETQYF
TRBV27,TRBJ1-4,CASRGLANEKLFF
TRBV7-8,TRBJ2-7,CASSFAPSGAYEQYF
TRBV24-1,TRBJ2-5,CATSDPGAQETQYF